The 23 T cell receptor beta chains listed next were all sequenced from one sample in a study of shared clonotypes between healthy human individuals. Here immunoSEQ multiplex PCR was the method, and the copy in TCRdb shows in-frame clones only, minus some. The sample consists of approximately 700,000 clones, more than 70% of them appearing once. Sequencing used memory CD4+ T cells sorted from blood. The subset is: CD45RA-negative fraction. These TCRs come from a woman aged 25 to 39 in good health.

Only a few counts were recorded for this clone. The J gene is TRBJ1-5, the V gene TRBV7-9, with unresolved D. V was trimmed by 1 base and J by 4 bases, leaving 11 bases between them. Germline V gene sequence: CDR1 SEHNR, CDR2 FQNEAQ (reference sequence). CDR3 size: 15 residues. The CDR3 spells CASSLGYGGNQPQHF. In DNA, the CDR3 is TGTGCCAGCAGCTTAGGATACGGTGGAAATCAGCCCCAGCATTTT.

Notes on this clone: The sample contains more than one DNA sequence encoding this CDR3. This chain links TRBV5-1 with TRBJ2-3; 10 bases map to TRBD1. The J segment lost 2 bases and the V segment lost 2 bases, leaving 2 bases of the junction unmatched. The CDR3 runs to 15 residues. Germline CDR1 and CDR2: SGHRS and YFSETQ. The CDR3 protein is CASSFGTGVTDTQYF. Here the CDR3 DNA reads TGCGCCAGCAGCTTCGGGACAGGGGTCACAGATACGCAGTATTTT.

The chain employs TRBV10-3 and TRBJ2-1, with 7 bases aligning to TRBD2. In germline, CDR1 is ENHRY, CDR2 SYGVKD. The CDR3 is 15 residues long. Trimming cost V 0 bases and J 7 bases; bases outside gene matches: 6. CDR3 region: CAISESTSSGNEQFF. The CDR3 DNA is TGTGCCATCAGTGAGTCGACTAGCTCGGGGAATGAGCAGTTCTTC.

The rearrangement uses TRBV7-8 and TRBJ2-7; 12 positions agree with TRBD2. CDR1 and CDR2 (germline): SGHVS, FQNEAQ. This CDR3 has 15 residues. Trimming at V came to 5 bases and at J to 2 bases, leaving 4 bases not matched to a gene. CDR3 bases: TGTGCCAGCAGCCCGCGGACTAGCGGGACCTACGAGCAGTACTTC. As protein: CASSPRTSGTYEQYF.

V and J are TRBV25-1 and TRBJ2-7, with no clear D. The CDR3 covers 13 residues. Germline values: CDR1 MGHDK, CDR2 SYGVNS. V was cut by 4 bases and J by 3 bases, with 10 bases left in between. CDR3 coding DNA: TGTGCCAGCAGTGTTGTAACGTTCTACGAGCAGTACTTC. Protein: CASSVVTFYEQYF.

V gene TRBV18 combines with J gene TRBJ2-6; TRBD1 might be the D (6 bases). This CDR3 contains 15 residues. In germline, CDR1 is KGHSH, CDR2 LQKENI. V dropped 3 bases and J dropped 4 bases, with 10 bases sitting between them. CDR3 nucleotide sequence: TGTGCCAGCTCACCCGACAGGAGAGGGGCCAACGTCCTGACTTTC. It yields the protein CASSPDRRGANVLTF. The variable domain in full, completed from reference TRBV18 and TRBJ2-6, reads NAGVMQNPRHLVRRRGQEARLRCSPMKGHSHVYWYRQLPEEGLKFMVYLQKENIIDESGMPKERFSAEFPKEGPSILRIQQVVRGDSAAYFCASSPDRRGANVLTFGAGSRLTVL.

This clone was seen only a few times. The chain combines TRBV5-5 with TRBJ1-4, with unresolved D. Between the trimmed V and J ends, which lost 4 bases and 11 bases, there was a span of 12 bases. The CDR3 runs to 12 residues. Germline CDR1 SGHKS, CDR2 YYEKEE (reference sequence). CDR3 sequence (DNA): TGTGCCAGCAGCCCCTCGTTGGGGAAACTGTTTTTT. Translated, it gives CASSPSLGKLFF. Full variable domain (rest looked up from reference TRBV5-5 and TRBJ1-4): DAGVTQSPTHLIKTRGQQVTLRCSPISGHKSVSWYQQVLGQGPQFIFQYYEKEERGRGNFPDRFSARQFPNYSSELNVNALLLGDSALYLCASSPSLGKLFFGSGTQLSVL.

The genes are TRBV6-5 and TRBJ2-3, with D tentatively TRBD2 (6 bases). Germline V gene data show CDR1 as MNHEY and CDR2 as SVGAGI. There are 16 residues in the CDR3. Trimming stripped 0 bases from V and 3 bases from J, with 13 bases between. CDR3 sequence reads: CASSYSSMGGTDTQYF. The CDR3 coding sequence is TGTGCCAGCAGTTACTCGTCCATGGGAGGTACAGATACGCAGTATTTT.

The chain carries TRBV2 and TRBJ2-3, with D possibly matching TRBD2 (6 bases). Germline-derived CDR1 and CDR2 are SNHLY and FYNNEI. The CDR3 has 16 amino acids. V lost 1 base, J lost 2 bases, and 13 bases lay in between. CDR3 DNA: TGTGCCAGCAGTGAAGAAGGCGGGATCCCCACAGATACGCAGTATTTT. This gives the protein CASSEEGGIPTDTQYF.

The rearrangement uses TRBV7-8 and TRBJ1-1; D may be TRBD1 (5 bases). This CDR3 has 13 residues. The germline CDR1 and CDR2 sequences are SGHVS and FQNEAQ. V lost 4 bases to trimming and J lost 6 bases, with 12 bases between them. The CDR3, as DNA: TGTGCCAGCAGCTCCAGGGAGGAAGCTGAAGCTTTCTTT. This encodes CASSSREEAEAFF.

V usage is TRBV4-1 and J usage is TRBJ1-5, with no clear D. Germline V gene sequence: CDR1 MGHRA, CDR2 YSYEKL. Trimming removed 0 bases at V and 6 bases at J, with 6 bases between. This CDR3 is built from 13 residues. CDR3: CASSQDSGQPQHF. CDR3 coding DNA: TGCGCCAGCAGCCAAGATTCGGGTCAGCCCCAGCATTTT.

The chain links TRBV5-1 to TRBJ2-5; 7 positions agree with TRBD2. CDR1 is SGHRS, CDR2 YFSETQ, per germline. The CDR3 contains 16 residues. The V segment lost 1 base and the J segment 2 bases; nucleotides outside the gene matches: 8. The CDR3 DNA reads as TGCGCCAGCAGCTTGCGGCCTAGCGGAGATCAAGAGACCCAGTACTTC. Its protein is CASSLRPSGDQETQYF.

This clone was detected many times. The chain carries TRBV5-4 and TRBJ1-2; TRBD1 agrees at 8 bases. V trimming: 4 bases; J trimming: 8 bases; junction bases outside the gene matches: 7. The CDR3 extends over 13 amino acids. Germline CDR1 SGHNT, CDR2 YYREEE (reference sequence). Here the CDR3 DNA reads TGTGCCAGCAGCATCGACAGGGGACGGGGCTACACCTTC. This sequence encodes CASSIDRGRGYTF. Supplemented by reference TRBV5-4 and TRBJ1-2, the full variable domain reads ETGVTQSPTHLIKTRGQQVTLRCSSQSGHNTVSWYQQALGQGPQFIFQYYREEENGRGNFPPRFSGLQFPNYSSELNVNALELDDSALYLCASSIDRGRGYTFGSGTRLTVV.

J is TRBJ2-7 and V is TRBV5-1; 9 nucleotides match TRBD1. Germline V gene data show CDR1 as SGHRS and CDR2 as YFSETQ. The CDR3 has 14 amino acids. J lost 6 bases, V lost 3 bases, and 7 bases had no gene match. The CDR3 sequence: CASSYTGGIGEQYF. For the CDR3, the DNA is TGCGCCAGCAGCTACACAGGGGGCATTGGCGAGCAGTACTTC.

The table lists this clone with a few counts. The chain carries TRBV7-3 and TRBJ2-7; the D gene is possibly TRBD1 (5 bases). Germline loops: CDR1 SGHTA, CDR2 FQGTGA. Trimming stripped 5 bases from V and 7 bases from J, with 18 bases between. CDR3 length: 14 amino acids. Here the CDR3 reads CASSPWGRPGEQYF. CDR3 nucleotide sequence: TGTGCCAGCAGCCCCTGGGGCCGTCCTGGAGAGCAGTACTTC.

This clone came up a few times. Other DNA sequences in this specimen translate into the identical CDR3. CDR3 region: CASSLETGGNYGYTF. The CDR3 bases are TGTGCCAGCAGCCTAGAGACCGGGGGCAACTATGGCTACACCTTC. This chain connects TRBV7-9 to TRBJ1-2, with a tentative D call TRBD1 (6 bases). CDR1 is SEHNR, CDR2 FQNEAQ, per germline (reference sequence). The CDR3 totals 15 residues. Trimming took off 5 bases at V and 2 bases at J, with 15 bases between the two ends.

Written as DNA, the CDR3 is TGTGCCAGCAGCGGAAGAGGGGGCGGGGAGACCCAGTACTTC. As protein: CASSGRGGGETQYF. The J gene is TRBJ2-5, the V gene TRBV7-2; 7 bases match TRBD1. CDR1 SGHTA and CDR2 FQGNSA come from the germline V gene. J lost 5 bases, V lost 5 bases, and 8 bases had no gene match. The CDR3 is made up of 14 amino acids.

DNA of the CDR3: TGTGCCACCAGCAGAGATTTAGGGGCCTATGGCTACACCTTC. Translating gives CATSRDLGAYGYTF. The chain carries TRBV15 and TRBJ1-2, with a tentative D call TRBD1 (5 bases). Germline assignment: CDR1 LNHNV and CDR2 YYDKDF (reference sequence). V was clipped by 0 bases and J by 4 bases, with 9 bases between them. The CDR3 totals 14 residues.

This clone was seen just once. The chain employs TRBV2 and TRBJ1-3; unclear D gene. CDR1 and CDR2 (germline): SNHLY, FYNNEI. This CDR3 region has 14 residues. V was shortened by 4 bases and J by 0 bases, with 7 bases between the two germline ends. This chain's CDR3 is CASSVLHSGNTIYF. CDR3 coding DNA: TGTGCCAGCAGTGTACTTCACTCTGGAAACACCATATATTTT.

Remarks on this clone: The sample carries other DNA sequences with the same CDR3. The rearrangement links TRBV5-1 to TRBJ2-3; tentative D call: TRBD2 (6 bases). V dropped 0 bases and J dropped 3 bases, with 11 bases sitting between them. CDR1 is SGHRS and CDR2 is YFSETQ in the germline V gene. This CDR3 region has 15 residues. In DNA form, the CDR3 reads TGCGCCAGCAGCTTGGAAGGGAGGAGGACAGATACGCAGTATTTT. Protein product: CASSLEGRRTDTQYF.

The genes are TRBV6-5 and TRBJ1-5, with TRBD1 as a possible D gene (6 bases). V was pared by 6 bases and J by 4 bases, with 10 bases between. Germline V gene lookup returns CDR1 MNHEY and CDR2 SVGAGI. The CDR3 sequence is 13 residues long. CDR3 loop: CASRGTMNQPQHF. The CDR3 DNA reads as TGTGCCAGCAGGGGGACAATGAATCAGCCCCAGCATTTT.

A single count supports this clone. The chain recombines TRBV4-1 with TRBJ2-5, with 8 bases identical to TRBD2. The J segment lost 2 bases and the V segment lost 1 base, leaving 9 bases of the junction unmatched. Germline V gives CDR1 MGHRA, CDR2 YSYEKL. This CDR3 is 17 amino acids long. DNA for the CDR3: TGCGCCAGCAGCCAAGTCGGACGGGAGCGGGGGCAAGAGACCCAGTACTTC. Its translation: CASSQVGRERGQETQYF.

J is TRBJ1-5 and V is TRBV7-9; D gene ambiguous. The CDR3 contains 16 residues. CDR1 is SEHNR, CDR2 FQNEAQ, per germline (reference sequence). With 5 bases removed from V and 2 bases from J, the gap between germline ends came to 16 bases. The CDR3 is CASSPEGVWGNQPQHF. CDR3 DNA sequence: TGTGCCAGCAGCCCCGAGGGCGTTTGGGGCAATCAGCCCCAGCATTTT.